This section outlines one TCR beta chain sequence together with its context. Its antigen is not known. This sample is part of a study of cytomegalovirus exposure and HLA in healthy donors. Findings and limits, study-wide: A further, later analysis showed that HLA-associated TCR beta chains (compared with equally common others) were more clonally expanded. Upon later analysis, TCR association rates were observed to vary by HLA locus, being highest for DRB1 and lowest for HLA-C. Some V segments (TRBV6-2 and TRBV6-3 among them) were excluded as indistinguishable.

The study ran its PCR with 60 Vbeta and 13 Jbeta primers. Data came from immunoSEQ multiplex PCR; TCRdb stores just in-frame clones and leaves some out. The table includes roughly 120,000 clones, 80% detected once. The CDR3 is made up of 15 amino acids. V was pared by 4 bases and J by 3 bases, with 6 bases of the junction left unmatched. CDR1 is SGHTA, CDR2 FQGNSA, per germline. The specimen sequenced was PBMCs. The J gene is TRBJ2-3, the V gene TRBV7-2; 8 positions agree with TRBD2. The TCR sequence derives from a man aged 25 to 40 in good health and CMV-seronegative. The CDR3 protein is CASSSKREKTDTQYF. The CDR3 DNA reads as TGTGCCAGCAGCTCCAAGCGGGAGAAGACAGATACGCAGTATTTT. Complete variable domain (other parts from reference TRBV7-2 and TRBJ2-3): GAGVSQSPSNKVTEKGKDVELRCDPISGHTALYWYRQSLGQGLEFLIYFQGNSAPDKSGLPSDRFSAERTGGSVSTLTIQRTQQEDSAVYLCASSSKREKTDTQYFGPGTRLTVL.